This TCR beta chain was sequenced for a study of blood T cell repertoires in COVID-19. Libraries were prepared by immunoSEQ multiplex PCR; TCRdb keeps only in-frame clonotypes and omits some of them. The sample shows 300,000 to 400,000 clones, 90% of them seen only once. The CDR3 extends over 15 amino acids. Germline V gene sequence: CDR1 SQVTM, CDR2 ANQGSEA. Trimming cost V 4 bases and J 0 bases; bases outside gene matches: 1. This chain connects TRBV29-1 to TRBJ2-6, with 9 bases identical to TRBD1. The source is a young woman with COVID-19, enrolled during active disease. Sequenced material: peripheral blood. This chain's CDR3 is CSVGDRDSGANVLTF. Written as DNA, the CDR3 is TGCAGCGTTGGGGACAGGGACTCTGGGGCCAACGTCCTGACTTTC.